The TCR beta chain under discussion was sequenced for a study of beta chain features in type 1 diabetes. There are 15 residues in the CDR3. Germline CDR1 and CDR2: MDHEN and SYDVKM. Reverse transcription of all isolated RNA meant that expressed TCRB transcripts were sequenced. The method was immunoSEQ multiplex PCR; TCRdb's version includes in-frame clones alone and lacks a portion of them. The data show 150,000 or so clones, with 7% to 10% seen just once and 0.68% held by the top ten. The table lists this clone with a few counts. The germline gene is not matched at one end of the junction; a read error may be the cause.

The material sequenced was central memory CD4+ T cells from blood. This receptor was obtained from a man between 18 and 35 years old in good health. The chain recombines TRBV28 with TRBJ2-5; D might be TRBD2 (6 bases). The DNA end is a closer match to TRBJ2-7, so the J assignment may be wrong. The CDR3 here is CASSSRGRDSHEQYF. CDR3 nucleotide sequence: TGTGCCAGCAGTTCCCGGGGCAGGGACTCCCACGAGCAGTACTTC.